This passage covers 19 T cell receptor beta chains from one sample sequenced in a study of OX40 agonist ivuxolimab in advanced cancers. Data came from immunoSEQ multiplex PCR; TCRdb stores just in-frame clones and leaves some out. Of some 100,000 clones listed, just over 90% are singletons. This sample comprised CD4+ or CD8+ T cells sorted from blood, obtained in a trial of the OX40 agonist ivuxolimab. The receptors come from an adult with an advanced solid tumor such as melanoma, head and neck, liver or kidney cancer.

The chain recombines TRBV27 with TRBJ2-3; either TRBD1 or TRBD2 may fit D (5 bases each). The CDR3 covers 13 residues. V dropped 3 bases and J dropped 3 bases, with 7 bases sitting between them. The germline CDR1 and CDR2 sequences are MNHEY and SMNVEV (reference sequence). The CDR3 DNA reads TGTGCCAGCAGTTTGGGACCGACAGATACGCAGTATTTT. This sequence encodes CASSLGPTDTQYF.

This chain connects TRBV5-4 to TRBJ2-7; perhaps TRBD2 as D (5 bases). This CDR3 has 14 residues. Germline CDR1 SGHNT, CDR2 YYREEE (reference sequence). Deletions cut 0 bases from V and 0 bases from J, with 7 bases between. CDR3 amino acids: CASSLGTDSYEQYF. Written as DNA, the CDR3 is TGTGCCAGCAGCTTGGGGACTGACTCCTACGAGCAGTACTTC.

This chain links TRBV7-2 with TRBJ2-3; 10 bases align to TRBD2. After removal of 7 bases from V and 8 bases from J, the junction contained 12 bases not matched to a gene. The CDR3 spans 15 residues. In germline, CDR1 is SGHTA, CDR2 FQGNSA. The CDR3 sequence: CASTQGASGSGTQYF. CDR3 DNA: TGTGCCAGCACGCAAGGGGCTAGCGGGAGTGGTACGCAGTATTTT.

CDR3 residues: CASSRGLAAYYEQYF. In DNA, the CDR3 is TGTGCCAGCAGTAGGGGACTAGCGGCTTACTACGAGCAGTACTTC. The chain carries TRBV27 and TRBJ2-7; 11 bases match TRBD2. Germline lookup yields CDR1 MNHEY and CDR2 SMNVEV (reference sequence). This CDR3 contains 15 residues. The J segment lost 3 bases and the V segment lost 5 bases, leaving 6 bases of the junction unmatched.

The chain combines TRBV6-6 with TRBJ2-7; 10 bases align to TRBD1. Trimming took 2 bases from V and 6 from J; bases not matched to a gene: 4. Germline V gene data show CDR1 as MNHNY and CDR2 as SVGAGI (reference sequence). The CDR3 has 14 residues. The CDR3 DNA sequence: TGTGCCAGCAGTTACGGACAGGGGGACGGCGAGCAGTACTTC. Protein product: CASSYGQGDGEQYF.

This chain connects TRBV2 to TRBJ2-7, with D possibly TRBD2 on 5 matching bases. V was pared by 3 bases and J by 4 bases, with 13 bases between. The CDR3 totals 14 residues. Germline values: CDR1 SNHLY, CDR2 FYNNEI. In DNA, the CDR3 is TGTGCCAGCAGTGATCGGCGGGCGCCGTACGAGCAGTACTTC. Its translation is CASSDRRAPYEQYF. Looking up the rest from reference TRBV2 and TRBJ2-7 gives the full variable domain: EPEVTQTPSHQVTQMGQEVILRCVPISNHLYFYWYRQILGQKVEFLVSFYNNEISEKSEIFDDQFSVERPDGSNFTLKIRSTKLEDSAMYFCASSDRRAPYEQYFGPGTRLTVT.

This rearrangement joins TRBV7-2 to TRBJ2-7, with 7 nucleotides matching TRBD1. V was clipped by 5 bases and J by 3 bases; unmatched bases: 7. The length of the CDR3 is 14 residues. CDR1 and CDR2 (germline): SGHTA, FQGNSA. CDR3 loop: CASSQRTGGYEQYF. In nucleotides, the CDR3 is TGTGCCAGCAGCCAAAGGACAGGAGGCTACGAGCAGTACTTC.

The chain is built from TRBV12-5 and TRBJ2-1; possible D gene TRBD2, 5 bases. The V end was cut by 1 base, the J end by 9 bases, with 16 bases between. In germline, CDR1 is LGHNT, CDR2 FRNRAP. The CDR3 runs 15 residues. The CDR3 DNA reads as TGTGCTAGTGGTTTGGGGCTAGCAATAACAAGTGAGCAGTTCTTC. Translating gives CASGLGLAITSEQFF.

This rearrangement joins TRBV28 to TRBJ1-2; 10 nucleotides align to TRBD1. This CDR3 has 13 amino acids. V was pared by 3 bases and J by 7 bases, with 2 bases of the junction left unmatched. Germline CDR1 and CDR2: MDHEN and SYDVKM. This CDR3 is CASSFRTGGGYTF. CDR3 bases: TGTGCCAGCAGTTTCAGGACAGGGGGTGGCTACACCTTC.

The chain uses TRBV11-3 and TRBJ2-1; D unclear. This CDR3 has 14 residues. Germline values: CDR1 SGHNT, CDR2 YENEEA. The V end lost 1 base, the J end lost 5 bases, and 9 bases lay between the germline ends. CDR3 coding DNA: TGTGCCAGCAGCTTAGGTTCCTGGGACAATGAGCAGTTCTTC. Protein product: CASSLGSWDNEQFF.

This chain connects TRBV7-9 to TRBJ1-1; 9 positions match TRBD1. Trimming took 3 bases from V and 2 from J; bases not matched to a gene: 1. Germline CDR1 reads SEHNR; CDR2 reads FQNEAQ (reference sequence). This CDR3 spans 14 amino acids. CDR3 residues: CASSLDRGNTEAFF. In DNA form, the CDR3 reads TGTGCCAGCAGCTTGGACAGGGGTAACACTGAAGCTTTCTTT.

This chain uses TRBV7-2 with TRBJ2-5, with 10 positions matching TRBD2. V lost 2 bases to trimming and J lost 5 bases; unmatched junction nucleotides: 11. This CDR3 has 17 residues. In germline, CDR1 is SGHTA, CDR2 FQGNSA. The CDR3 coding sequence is TGTGCCAGCAGCTTAATGGGAGCGGGAGGGAGGGTGGAGACCCAGTACTTC. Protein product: CASSLMGAGGRVETQYF. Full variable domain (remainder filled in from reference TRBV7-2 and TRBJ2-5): GAGVSQSPSNKVTEKGKDVELRCDPISGHTALYWYRQSLGQGLEFLIYFQGNSAPDKSGLPSDRFSAERTGGSVSTLTIQRTQQEDSAVYLCASSLMGAGGRVETQYFGPGTRLLVL.

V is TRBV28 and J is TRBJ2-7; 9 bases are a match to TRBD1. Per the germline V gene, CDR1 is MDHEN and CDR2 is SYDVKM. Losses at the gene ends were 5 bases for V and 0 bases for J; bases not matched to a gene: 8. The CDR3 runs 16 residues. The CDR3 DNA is TGTGCCAGCAGTCCCGACAGGGGGTTCTTCTCCTACGAGCAGTACTTC. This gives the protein CASSPDRGFFSYEQYF.

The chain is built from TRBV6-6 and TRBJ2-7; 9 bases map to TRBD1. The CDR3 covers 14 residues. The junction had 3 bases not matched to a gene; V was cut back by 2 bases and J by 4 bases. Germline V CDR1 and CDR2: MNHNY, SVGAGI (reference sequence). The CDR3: CASSYDRGIYEQYF. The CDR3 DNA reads TGTGCCAGCAGTTACGACAGGGGGATATACGAGCAGTACTTC.

Here the CDR3 reads CASRRDGGGELFF. DNA of the CDR3: TGTGCCAGCAGAAGGGACGGAGGGGGAGAGCTGTTTTTT. V and J are TRBV6-1 and TRBJ2-2; D may be TRBD1 or TRBD2 (6 bases each). Germline CDR1 and CDR2: MNHNS and SASEGT. This CDR3 region has 13 residues. Trimming took 6 bases from V and 11 from J, leaving 16 bases between them.

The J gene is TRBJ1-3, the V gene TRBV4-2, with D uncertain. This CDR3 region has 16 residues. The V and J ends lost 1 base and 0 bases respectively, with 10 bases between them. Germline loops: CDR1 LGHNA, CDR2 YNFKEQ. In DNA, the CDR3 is TGTGCCAGCAGCCAAGTTACTTCCCCCTCTGGAAACACCATATATTTT. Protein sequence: CASSQVTSPSGNTIYF.

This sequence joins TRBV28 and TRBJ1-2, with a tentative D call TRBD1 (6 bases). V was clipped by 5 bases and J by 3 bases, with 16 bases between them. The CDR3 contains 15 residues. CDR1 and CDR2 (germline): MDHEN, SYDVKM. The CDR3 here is CASSPEDRRYYGYTF. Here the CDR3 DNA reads TGTGCCAGCAGTCCCGAAGACAGGCGGTACTATGGCTACACCTTC.

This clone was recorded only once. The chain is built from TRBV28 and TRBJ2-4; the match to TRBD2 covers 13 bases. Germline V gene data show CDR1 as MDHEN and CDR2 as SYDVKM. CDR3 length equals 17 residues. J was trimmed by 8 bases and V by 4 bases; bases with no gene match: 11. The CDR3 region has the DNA TGTGCCAGCAGTTCAGCCTTACTAGCGGGAGGGTGGGACATTCAGTACTTC. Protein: CASSSALLAGGWDIQYF.

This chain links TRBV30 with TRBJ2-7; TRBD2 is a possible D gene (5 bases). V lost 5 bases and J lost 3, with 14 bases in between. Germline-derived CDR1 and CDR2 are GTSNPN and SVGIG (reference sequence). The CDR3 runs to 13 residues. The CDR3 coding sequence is TGTGCCTGGGAGAGGGCCTCACTCTACGAGCAGTACTTC. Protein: CAWERASLYEQYF.